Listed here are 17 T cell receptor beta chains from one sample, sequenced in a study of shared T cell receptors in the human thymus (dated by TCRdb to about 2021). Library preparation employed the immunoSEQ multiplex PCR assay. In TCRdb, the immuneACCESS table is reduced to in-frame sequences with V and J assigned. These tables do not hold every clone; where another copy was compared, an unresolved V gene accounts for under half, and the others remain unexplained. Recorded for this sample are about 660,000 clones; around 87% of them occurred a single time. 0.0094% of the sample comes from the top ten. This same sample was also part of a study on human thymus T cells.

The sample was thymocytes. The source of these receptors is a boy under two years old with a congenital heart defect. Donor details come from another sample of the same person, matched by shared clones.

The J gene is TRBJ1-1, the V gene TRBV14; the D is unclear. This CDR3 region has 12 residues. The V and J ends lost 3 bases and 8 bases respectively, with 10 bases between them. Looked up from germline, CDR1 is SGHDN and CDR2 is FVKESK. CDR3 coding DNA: TGTGCCAGCAGCCAGACGGGAAGGGAAGCTTTCTTT. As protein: CASSQTGREAFF.

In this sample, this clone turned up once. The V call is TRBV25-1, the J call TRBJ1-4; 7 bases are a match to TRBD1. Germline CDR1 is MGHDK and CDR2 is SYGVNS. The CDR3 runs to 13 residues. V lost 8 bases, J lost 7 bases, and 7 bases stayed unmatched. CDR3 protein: CASQGGDGEKLFF. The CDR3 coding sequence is TGTGCCAGCCAGGGGGGAGATGGTGAAAAACTGTTTTTT. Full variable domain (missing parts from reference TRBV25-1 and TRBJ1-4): EADIYQTPRYLVIGTGKKITLECSQTMGHDKMYWYQQDPGMELHLIHYSYGVNSTEKGDLSSESTVSRIRTEHFPLTLESARPSHTSQYLCASQGGDGEKLFFGSGTQLSVL.

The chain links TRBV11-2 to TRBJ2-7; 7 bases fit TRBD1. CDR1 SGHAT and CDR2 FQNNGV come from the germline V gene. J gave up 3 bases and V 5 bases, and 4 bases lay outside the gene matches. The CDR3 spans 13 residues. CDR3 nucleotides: TGTGCCAGCAGCCCCCGACAGGGCTACGAGCAGTACTTC. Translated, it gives CASSPRQGYEQYF.

For the CDR3, the DNA is TGCGCCAGCAGCCAAGATAAAGACAGGGGGGTCGGGGAGCTGTTTTTT. This encodes CASSQDKDRGVGELFF. V and J are TRBV4-3 and TRBJ2-2; 9 bases match TRBD1. The CDR3 extends over 16 amino acids. After removal of 0 bases from V and 7 bases from J, the junction contained 6 bases not matched to a gene. Looked up from germline, CDR1 is LGHNA and CDR2 is YSLEER.

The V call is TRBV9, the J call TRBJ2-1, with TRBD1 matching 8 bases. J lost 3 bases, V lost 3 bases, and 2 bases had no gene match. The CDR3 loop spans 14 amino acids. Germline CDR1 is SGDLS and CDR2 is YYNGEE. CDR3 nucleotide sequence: TGTGCCAGCAGCGGACAGGGGATCTACAATGAGCAGTTCTTC. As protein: CASSGQGIYNEQFF.

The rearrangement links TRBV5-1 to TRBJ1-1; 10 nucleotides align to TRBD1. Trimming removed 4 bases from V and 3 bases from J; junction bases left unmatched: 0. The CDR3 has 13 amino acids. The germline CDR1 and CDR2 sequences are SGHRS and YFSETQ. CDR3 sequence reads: CASSDRGHTEAFF. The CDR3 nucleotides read TGCGCCAGCAGCGACAGGGGGCACACTGAAGCTTTCTTT.

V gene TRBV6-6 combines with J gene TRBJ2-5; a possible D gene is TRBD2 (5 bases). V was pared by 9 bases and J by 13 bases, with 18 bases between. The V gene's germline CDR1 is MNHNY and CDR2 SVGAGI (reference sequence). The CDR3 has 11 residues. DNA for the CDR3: TGTGCCAGTCGTAGGGAGAGCGCAAGGTACTTC. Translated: CASRRESARYF.

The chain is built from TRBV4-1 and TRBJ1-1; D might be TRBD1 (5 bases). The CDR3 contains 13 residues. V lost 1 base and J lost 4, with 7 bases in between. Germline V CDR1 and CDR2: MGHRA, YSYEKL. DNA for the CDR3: TGCGCCAGCAGCCAAGTGCAGGGCACTGAAGCTTTCTTT. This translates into CASSQVQGTEAFF.

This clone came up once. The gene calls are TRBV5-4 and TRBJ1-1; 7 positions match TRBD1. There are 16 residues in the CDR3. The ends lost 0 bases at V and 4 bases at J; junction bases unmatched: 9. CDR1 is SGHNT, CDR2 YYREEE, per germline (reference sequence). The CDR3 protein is CASSLGPTGIGTEAFF. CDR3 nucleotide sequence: TGTGCCAGCAGCTTGGGGCCGACAGGGATCGGCACTGAAGCTTTCTTT.

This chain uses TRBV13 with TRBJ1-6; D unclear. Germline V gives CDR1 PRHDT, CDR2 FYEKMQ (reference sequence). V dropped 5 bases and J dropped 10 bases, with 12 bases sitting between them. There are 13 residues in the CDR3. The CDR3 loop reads CASSARLSSPLHF. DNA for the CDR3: TGTGCCAGCAGCGCGAGGCTAAGCTCACCCCTCCACTTT.

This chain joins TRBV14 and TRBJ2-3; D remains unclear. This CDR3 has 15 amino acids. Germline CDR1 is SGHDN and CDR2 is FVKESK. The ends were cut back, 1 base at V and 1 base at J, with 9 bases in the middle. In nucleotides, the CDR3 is TGTGCCAGCAGCCAAGGGGTTCGGGGCACAGATACGCAGTATTTT. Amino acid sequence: CASSQGVRGTDTQYF.

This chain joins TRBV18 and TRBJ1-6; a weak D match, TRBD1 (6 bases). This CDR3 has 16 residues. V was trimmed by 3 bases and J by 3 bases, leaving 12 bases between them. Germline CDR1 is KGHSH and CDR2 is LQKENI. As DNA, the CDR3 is TGTGCCAGCTCACCCTGGCGGACAGACTATAATTCACCCCTCCACTTT. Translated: CASSPWRTDYNSPLHF.

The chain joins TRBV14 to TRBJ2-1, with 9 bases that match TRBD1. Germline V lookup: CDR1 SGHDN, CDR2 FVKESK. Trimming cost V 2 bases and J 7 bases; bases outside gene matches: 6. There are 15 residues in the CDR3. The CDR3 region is CASSQIPGQGNEQFF. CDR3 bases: TGTGCCAGCAGCCAAATCCCGGGACAGGGAAATGAGCAGTTCTTC.

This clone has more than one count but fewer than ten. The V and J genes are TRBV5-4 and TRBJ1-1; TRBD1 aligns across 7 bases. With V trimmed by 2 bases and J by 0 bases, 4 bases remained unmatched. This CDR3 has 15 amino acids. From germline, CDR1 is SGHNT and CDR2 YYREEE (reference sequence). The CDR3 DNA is TGTGCCAGCAGCTTATCTACAGGGGTGAACACTGAAGCTTTCTTT. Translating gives CASSLSTGVNTEAFF.

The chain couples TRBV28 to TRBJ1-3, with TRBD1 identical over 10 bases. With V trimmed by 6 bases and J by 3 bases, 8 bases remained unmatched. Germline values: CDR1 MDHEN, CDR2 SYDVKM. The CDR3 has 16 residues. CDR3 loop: CASSYTGTGDGNTIYF. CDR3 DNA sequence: TGTGCCAGCAGCTATACCGGGACAGGGGATGGAAACACCATATATTTT.

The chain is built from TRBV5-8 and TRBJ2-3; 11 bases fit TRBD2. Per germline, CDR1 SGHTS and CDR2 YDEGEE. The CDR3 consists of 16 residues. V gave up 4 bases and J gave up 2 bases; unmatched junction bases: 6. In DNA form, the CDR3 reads TGTGCCAGCAGCCAGCCACTAGCGGGAGCCACAGATACGCAGTATTTT. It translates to CASSQPLAGATDTQYF.

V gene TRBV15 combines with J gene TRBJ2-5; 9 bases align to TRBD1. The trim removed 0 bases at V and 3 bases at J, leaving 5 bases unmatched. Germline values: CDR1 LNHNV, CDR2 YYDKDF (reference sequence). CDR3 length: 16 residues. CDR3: CATSRDRDRGKETQYF. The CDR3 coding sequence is TGTGCCACCAGCAGAGATCGAGACAGGGGGAAAGAGACCCAGTACTTC.